Listed here are 29 T cell receptor beta chains from one sample, sequenced in a study of blood T cells in healthy people across ages. The authors ran a second PCR of roughly 7 to 11 cycles using a sample-barcoded 5' primer and a J-beta primer mix. MiXCR, applied by TCRdb to the 5' RACE reads, yields one record per CDR3 protein. The repertoire consists of just over 800,000 distinct CDR3 sequences, with 60% to 80% occurring once and the leading ten covering roughly 26%. The source material was blood. The receptors derive from a man aged 25-45 years in good health.

The V call is TRBV5-5, the J call TRBJ1-2, with 7 bases that match TRBD1. The CDR3 has 14 residues. Germline V gives CDR1 SGHKS, CDR2 YYEKEE (reference sequence). V gave up 6 bases and J gave up 4 bases; unmatched junction bases: 9. For the CDR3, the DNA is TGTGCCAGCAACCCACAGGGGTCGGGCTATGGCTACACCTTC. Encoded protein: CASNPQGSGYGYTF.

The rearrangement uses TRBV28 and TRBJ2-1; possible D gene TRBD2, 5 bases. Germline lookup yields CDR1 MDHEN and CDR2 SYDVKM. Trimming removed 3 bases at V and 4 bases at J, with 7 bases between. The CDR3 spans 13 residues. CDR3 in amino acids: CASSFSVYNEQFF. In DNA, the CDR3 is TGTGCCAGCAGTTTTAGCGTTTACAATGAGCAGTTCTTC.

The chain is built from TRBV7-2 and TRBJ1-1; the match to TRBD1 covers 8 bases. Germline loops: CDR1 SGHTA, CDR2 FQGNSA. The junction had 8 bases not matched to a gene; V was cut back by 6 bases and J by 2 bases. The CDR3 totals 15 residues. CDR3 sequence: CASSPRQGSNTEAFF. The DNA of the CDR3 is TGTGCCAGCAGTCCCCGACAGGGGAGTAACACTGAAGCTTTCTTT. Complete variable domain (other parts from reference TRBV7-2 and TRBJ1-1): GAGVSQSPSNKVTEKGKDVELRCDPISGHTALYWYRQSLGQGLEFLIYFQGNSAPDKSGLPSDRFSAERTGGSVSTLTIQRTQQEDSAVYLCASSPRQGSNTEAFFGQGTRLTVV.

This clonotype was observed a handful of times. The rearrangement uses TRBV15 and TRBJ1-4; TRBD1 is a possible D gene (6 bases). The CDR3 is 16 residues long. Trimming took off 0 bases at V and 4 bases at J, with 12 bases between the two ends. CDR1 is LNHNV, CDR2 YYDKDF, per germline (reference sequence). The CDR3 DNA is TGTGCCACCAGCAGAGATGTGGGGGCGCTTAATGAAAAACTGTTTTTT. Encoded protein: CATSRDVGALNEKLFF.

This clonotype appeared a few times. CDR3 loop: CATSDSTGGSNYGYTF. CDR3 sequence (DNA): TGTGCCACCAGTGATTCCACAGGGGGAAGTAACTATGGCTACACCTTC. The rearrangement joins TRBV24-1 to TRBJ1-2; 8 bases match TRBD1. This CDR3 is built from 16 residues. V was pared by 2 bases and J by 1 base, with 5 bases of the junction left unmatched. Germline-derived CDR1 and CDR2 are KGHDR and SFDVKD.

In this sample, this clonotype turned up a few times. This rearrangement joins TRBV6-2 or TRBV6-3 to TRBJ1-1; possible D gene TRBD1, 5 bases. Trimming left V 6 bases short and J 2 bases short, with 19 bases between. Germline CDR1 is MNHEY and CDR2 is SVGEGT. The CDR3 has 16 amino acids. CDR3: CASSNQPWGENTEAFF. Written as DNA, the CDR3 is TGTGCCAGCAGCAATCAACCTTGGGGCGAAAACACTGAAGCTTTCTTT.

The table lists this clonotype with a few counts. The gene calls are TRBV5-1 and TRBJ2-7; TRBD2 is a possible D gene (5 bases). Trimming took 3 bases from V and 0 from J, leaving 13 bases between them. The CDR3 loop spans 15 amino acids. Looked up from germline, CDR1 is SGHRS and CDR2 is YFSETQ. This chain's CDR3 is CASSSLFGNSYEQYF. The CDR3, as DNA: TGCGCCAGCAGCTCCCTCTTCGGGAACTCCTACGAGCAGTACTTC.

This chain connects TRBV7-8 to TRBJ2-7; tentatively, D is TRBD2 (6 bases). The germline CDR1 and CDR2 sequences are SGHVS and FQNEAQ. The CDR3 loop spans 15 amino acids. Trimming took 2 bases from V and 2 from J, leaving 13 bases between them. The CDR3 loop reads CASSLSAGSAYEQYF. DNA for the CDR3: TGTGCCAGCAGCTTATCGGCGGGATCAGCCTACGAGCAGTACTTC.

This clonotype occurred many times. The V gene is TRBV6-6, the J gene TRBJ2-6; D not resolved. CDR1 and CDR2 (germline): MNHNY, SVGAGI (reference sequence). This CDR3 contains 16 residues. The V and J ends lost 4 bases and 0 bases respectively, with 10 bases between them. The chain's CDR3 is CASSSPQTSGANVLTF. The CDR3 region has the DNA TGTGCCAGCAGTTCCCCGCAGACCTCTGGGGCCAACGTCCTGACTTTC.

The genes are TRBV7-2 and TRBJ2-3, with TRBD2 as a possible D gene (6 bases). CDR1 and CDR2 from the germline V gene are SGHTA and FQGNSA. The CDR3 is 16 residues long. The V end was cut by 5 bases, the J end by 2 bases, with 17 bases between. CDR3 DNA: TGTGCCAGCAGCATGCCTGGGGCGGGGTTCACAGATACGCAGTATTTT. Protein: CASSMPGAGFTDTQYF.

The genes are TRBV4-3 and TRBJ2-3; D gene ambiguous. The germline CDR1 and CDR2 sequences are LGHNA and YSLEER. This CDR3 is 15 amino acids long. V shed 4 bases and J shed 0 bases, with 11 bases lying between them. The CDR3: CASSPGVSSTDTQYF. The CDR3 DNA sequence: TGCGCCAGCAGCCCTGGGGTATCTAGCACAGATACGCAGTATTTT.

The chain is built from TRBV5-1 and TRBJ2-1; unclear D gene. The CDR3 has 15 residues. From germline, CDR1 is SGHRS and CDR2 YFSETQ. Trimming removed 7 bases from V and 6 bases from J, with 20 bases in between. CDR3 bases: TGCGCCAGCCGTACCGGTCGGGCGAAACTCAATGAGCAGTTCTTC. Translating it yields CASRTGRAKLNEQFF.

The chain carries TRBV30 and TRBJ2-3; perhaps TRBD2 as D (6 bases). This CDR3 spans 15 amino acids. CDR1 GTSNPN and CDR2 SVGIG come from the germline V gene (reference sequence). Between the trimmed V and J ends, which lost 7 bases and 1 base, there was a span of 18 bases. CDR3 region: CASQVGGSRTDTQYF. The CDR3 nucleotides read TGTGCCTCCCAGGTGGGGGGAAGTCGCACAGATACGCAGTATTTT.

This sequence joins TRBV11-1 and TRBJ2-7, with TRBD1 matching over 7 bases. The CDR3 is 12 residues long. The trim removed 10 bases at V and 3 bases at J, leaving 6 bases unmatched. The germline gives CDR1 SGHAT, CDR2 FQDESV (reference sequence). The CDR3 coding sequence is TGTGCCAACAGGGGTGCAGACTACGAGCAGTACTTC. Amino acid sequence: CANRGADYEQYF.

The chain is built from TRBV7-9 and TRBJ2-1; 10 nucleotides align to TRBD2. This CDR3 spans 15 amino acids. Germline V gene sequence: CDR1 SEHNR, CDR2 FQNEAQ (reference sequence). Trimming cost V 5 bases and J 7 bases; bases outside gene matches: 8. As DNA, the CDR3 is TGTGCCAGCAGCCCTAGCGGGGGTTGGTTAAATGAGCAGTTCTTC. The encoded protein is CASSPSGGWLNEQFF.

The DNA of the CDR3 is TGTGCCAGCAGTTTAGGGACAGGGGCCCGGAACTATGGCTACACCTTC. Residues: CASSLGTGARNYGYTF. This chain connects TRBV28 to TRBJ1-2, with 10 nucleotides matching TRBD1. The trim removed 2 bases at V and 2 bases at J, leaving 5 bases unmatched. Germline V gene data show CDR1 as MDHEN and CDR2 as SYDVKM. The CDR3 consists of 16 residues.

The chain is built from TRBV4-3 and TRBJ1-2, with D unresolved. Trimming pared 6 bases from V and 4 bases from J, leaving 12 bases between. The CDR3 sequence is 13 residues long. The V gene's germline CDR1 is LGHNA and CDR2 YSLEER. The CDR3 DNA follows: TGCGCCAGCAGTGGAAACACGATCTATGGCTACACCTTC. As protein: CASSGNTIYGYTF.

This clonotype has just one count. V and J are TRBV2 and TRBJ2-3; D possibly uses TRBD1 or TRBD2 (5 bases each). Trimming removed 4 bases from V and 5 bases from J, with 13 bases in between. The CDR3 is 14 amino acids. The germline V gene has CDR1 SNHLY and CDR2 FYNNEI. Here the CDR3 reads CASSATQRGDTQYF. CDR3 DNA: TGTGCCAGCAGTGCGACTCAGAGGGGAGATACGCAGTATTTT.

This clonotype appeared a few times. The chain links TRBV7-2 to TRBJ2-7; 8 bases are a match to TRBD1. There are 15 residues in the CDR3. CDR1 is SGHTA and CDR2 is FQGNSA in the germline V gene. V lost 0 bases, J lost 2 bases, and 3 bases stayed unmatched. The CDR3 coding sequence is TGTGCCAGCAGCTTAGCGGGACAGGTCACCTACGAGCAGTACTTC. Its translation: CASSLAGQVTYEQYF.

The chain is built from TRBV27 and TRBJ1-6; 11 nucleotides align to TRBD1. Trimming at V came to 2 bases and at J to 10 bases, leaving 1 base not matched to a gene. The CDR3 is 14 amino acids. From germline, CDR1 is MNHEY and CDR2 SMNVEV (reference sequence). CDR3 nucleotide sequence: TGTGCCAGCAGTTTAAGGACAGGGGGCTCACCCCTCCACTTT. It codes for CASSLRTGGSPLHF.

CDR3 sequence: CASSFPRTGGSSGANVLTF. CDR3 coding DNA: TGTGCCAGCAGTTTTCCACGGACGGGAGGAAGCTCTGGGGCCAACGTCCTGACTTTC. The chain couples TRBV12-3 or TRBV12-4 to TRBJ2-6; 7 bases map to TRBD2. J gave up 0 bases and V 3 bases, and 11 bases lay outside the gene matches. The CDR3 contains 19 residues.

Only a few counts were recorded for this clonotype. This sequence joins TRBV20-1 and TRBJ2-7; D is perhaps TRBD1 (6 bases). Germline lookup yields CDR1 DFQATT and CDR2 SNEGSKA (reference sequence). The CDR3 covers 12 residues. Trimming removed 5 bases from V and 3 bases from J, with 11 bases in between. The CDR3 is CSAQGLGYEQYF. CDR3 sequence (DNA): TGCAGTGCTCAGGGGCTGGGCTACGAGCAGTACTTC.

This clonotype was seen a few times. J is TRBJ2-5 and V is TRBV13, with 7 bases matching TRBD1. Germline assignment: CDR1 PRHDT and CDR2 FYEKMQ (reference sequence). Trimming at V came to 8 bases and at J to 0 bases, leaving 0 bases not matched to a gene. The CDR3 loop spans 12 amino acids. The CDR3, as DNA: TGTGCCAGCGGGACAGACCAAGAGACCCAGTACTTC. Protein product: CASGTDQETQYF.

J is TRBJ2-7 and V is TRBV6-5; 9 bases are a match to TRBD2. CDR1 and CDR2 (germline): MNHEY, SVGAGI. The CDR3 has 14 amino acids. Trimming cost V 4 bases and J 7 bases; bases outside gene matches: 8. CDR3 nucleotide sequence: TGTGCCAGCAGTTTTATAGCGGGGGAGAATGAGCAGTACTTC. Protein sequence: CASSFIAGENEQYF.

This clonotype was seen a single time. The J gene is TRBJ2-3, the V gene TRBV4-3, with D perhaps TRBD2 (7 bases). There are 15 residues in the CDR3. The V gene's germline CDR1 is LGHNA and CDR2 YSLEER. Trimming left V 0 bases short and J 7 bases short, with 14 bases between. The CDR3 nucleotides read TGCGCCAGCAGCCAAGATCTAGGGGGGGCAAATACGCAGTATTTT. This codes for CASSQDLGGANTQYF.

The chain couples TRBV4-3 to TRBJ2-1, with D possibly TRBD1 on 5 matching bases. The CDR3 runs 14 residues. The germline gives CDR1 LGHNA, CDR2 YSLEER. Trimming took 0 bases from V and 6 from J, leaving 9 bases between them. The CDR3 is CASSQDGQGNEQFF. CDR3 bases: TGCGCCAGCAGCCAAGACGGTCAGGGCAATGAGCAGTTCTTC.

The chain is built from TRBV28 and TRBJ2-7; perhaps TRBD1 as D (5 bases). V lost 3 bases and J 2 bases, leaving 14 bases between the germline ends. This CDR3 has 15 residues. Germline CDR1 MDHEN, CDR2 SYDVKM. The CDR3 loop is CASSLPTAVAYEQYF. The CDR3 DNA reads TGTGCCAGCAGTTTGCCGACAGCAGTCGCCTACGAGCAGTACTTC.

The rearrangement links TRBV7-2 to TRBJ2-7; D may match TRBD1 or TRBD2 (5 bases each). CDR3 length: 15 residues. Germline V gives CDR1 SGHTA, CDR2 FQGNSA. Trimming took off 0 bases at V and 2 bases at J, with 11 bases between the two ends. The CDR3: CASSLAREIPYEQYF. The CDR3 region has the DNA TGTGCCAGCAGCTTAGCCAGGGAGATTCCCTACGAGCAGTACTTC. Full variable domain (outside the CDR3, taken from reference TRBV7-2 and TRBJ2-7): GAGVSQSPSNKVTEKGKDVELRCDPISGHTALYWYRQSLGQGLEFLIYFQGNSAPDKSGLPSDRFSAERTGGSVSTLTIQRTQQEDSAVYLCASSLAREIPYEQYFGPGTRLTVT.

This clonotype was observed a handful of times. This chain links TRBV12-3 or TRBV12-4 with TRBJ2-3; 8 nucleotides line up with TRBD2. The CDR3 covers 14 residues. V lost 4 bases to trimming and J lost 5 bases; unmatched junction nucleotides: 5. CDR3 nucleotide sequence: TGTGCCAGCAGTTCCAGCGGGGGTGGAGATACGCAGTATTTT. Translated: CASSSSGGGDTQYF.